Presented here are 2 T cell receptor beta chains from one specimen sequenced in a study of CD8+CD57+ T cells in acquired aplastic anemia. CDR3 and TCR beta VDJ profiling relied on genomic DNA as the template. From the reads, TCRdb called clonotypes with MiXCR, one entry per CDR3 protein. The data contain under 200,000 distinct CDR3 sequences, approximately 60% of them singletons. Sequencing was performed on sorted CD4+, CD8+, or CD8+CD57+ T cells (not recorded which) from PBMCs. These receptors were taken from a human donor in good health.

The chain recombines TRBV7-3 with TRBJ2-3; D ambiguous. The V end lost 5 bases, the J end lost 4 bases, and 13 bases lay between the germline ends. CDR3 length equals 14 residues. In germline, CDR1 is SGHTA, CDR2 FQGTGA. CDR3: CASSPQAPPDTQYF. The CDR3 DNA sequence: TGTGCCAGCAGCCCCCAAGCCCCGCCAGATACGCAGTATTTT.

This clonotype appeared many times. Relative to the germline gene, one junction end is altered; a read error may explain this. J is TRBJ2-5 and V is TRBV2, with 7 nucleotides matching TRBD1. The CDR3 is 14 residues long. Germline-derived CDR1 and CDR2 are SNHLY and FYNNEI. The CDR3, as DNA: TGTGCCAGCAGCGAAGACAGGGCCCAAGAGACCCAGTACTTC. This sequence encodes CASSEDRAQETQYF. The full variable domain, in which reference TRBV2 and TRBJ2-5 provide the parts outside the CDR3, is EPEVTQTPSHQVTQMGQEVILRCVPISNHLYFYWYRQILGQKVEFLVSFYNNEISEKSEIFDDQFSVERPDGSNFTLKIRSTKLEDSAMYFCASSEDRAQETQYFGPGTRLLVL.